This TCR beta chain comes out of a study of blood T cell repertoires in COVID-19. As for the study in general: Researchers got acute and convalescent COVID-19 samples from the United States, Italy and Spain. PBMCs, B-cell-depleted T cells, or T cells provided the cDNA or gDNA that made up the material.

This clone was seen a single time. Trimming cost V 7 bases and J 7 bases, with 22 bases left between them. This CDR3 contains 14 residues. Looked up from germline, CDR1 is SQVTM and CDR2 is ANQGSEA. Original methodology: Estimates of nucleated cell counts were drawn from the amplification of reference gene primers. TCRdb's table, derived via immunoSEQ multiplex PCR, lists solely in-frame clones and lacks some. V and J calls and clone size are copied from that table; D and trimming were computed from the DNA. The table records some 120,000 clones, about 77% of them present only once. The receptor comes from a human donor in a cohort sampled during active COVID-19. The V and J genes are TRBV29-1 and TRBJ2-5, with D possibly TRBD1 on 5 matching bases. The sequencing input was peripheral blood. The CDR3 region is CSAASIVGRGTQYF. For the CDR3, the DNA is TGCAGCGCCGCGAGCATTGTGGGGCGCGGGACCCAGTACTTC.